This TCR beta chain was found in a study of blood T cell repertoires in COVID-19. CDR3 size: 13 residues. Trimming shortened V by 4 bases and J by 2 bases, and 12 bases separated the two germline ends. Germline-derived CDR1 and CDR2 are SQVTM and ANQGSEA. Sequenced by immunoSEQ multiplex PCR; TCRdb stores in-frame clones only, minus some. Here the sample spans 110,000 to 150,000 clones, roughly 90% being singletons. Material for sequencing was peripheral blood. This clonotype originated in a man aged 60-69 years with active or convalescent COVID-19. The chain employs TRBV29-1 and TRBJ2-7, with D tentatively TRBD1 (5 bases). The CDR3 DNA reads TGCAGCGTTGGTGACAGACCCCCCTACGAGCAGTACTTC. It encodes CSVGDRPPYEQYF.